This T cell receptor (beta chain) was identified in a study of blood T cell repertoires in COVID-19. The wider study: Sources were T cells, B-cell-depleted T cells, or PBMCs; the material itself was cDNA or gDNA.

TCRdb keeps only in-frame clones here, not all; method: immunoSEQ multiplex PCR. The sample yields roughly 360,000 clones, around 87% seen once. The CDR3 length is 16 residues. Trimming took off 4 bases at V and 7 bases at J, with 20 bases between the two ends. Germline loops: CDR1 SGDLS, CDR2 YYNGEE. The chain couples TRBV9 to TRBJ2-2; tentatively, D is TRBD1 (6 bases). The material sequenced was PBMCs or T cells enriched from blood (not recorded which). The clonotype comes from a man aged 30-40 years who had recovered from COVID-19. The DNA for the CDR3 is TGTGCCAGCAGCCCCACAGGGAACGGAGGAATCGGGGAGCTGTTTTTT. It codes for CASSPTGNGGIGELFF.